The present T cell receptor beta chain was sequenced within a study of T-cell memory formation after mild COVID-19. Overall study results and limits: Whether second-wave clones peaking at day 37 were SARS-CoV-2 specific went unconfirmed.

The germline CDR1 and CDR2 sequences are MNHEY and SVGEGT. CDR3 size: 17 residues. V was shortened by 0 bases and J by 0 bases, with 12 bases between the two germline ends. This clonotype has only a few counts. Its cognate antigen is unknown. TCRdb redid the calling of the 5' RACE reads with MiXCR, one entry per CDR3 protein. Among approximately 450,000 distinct CDR3 sequences, about 20% were seen once, and the ten largest hold roughly an eighth. V gene TRBV6-2 or TRBV6-3 combines with J gene TRBJ2-1; D possibly corresponds to TRBD2 (6 bases). This clonotype was obtained from an adult woman who had mild COVID-19 (a few samples of this study predate the infection). Cell type and time point are not known. Sequenced: PBMCs or a T cell subset sorted from them (not recorded which). The CDR3 here is CASSYSVAGLSYNEQFF. CDR3 nucleotides: TGTGCCAGCAGTTACTCAGTTGCGGGACTCTCCTACAATGAGCAGTTCTTC.